Below are 32 T cell receptor beta chains sequenced from a single sample in a study of blood T cell repertoires in COVID-19. Sequencing was performed with immunoSEQ multiplex PCR; in TCRdb, only in-frame clones are kept and a portion is missing. This table holds over 150,000 clones, about 87% found once. Sequencing was done on a sample of peripheral blood. The source of these receptors is a man aged 40-49 years with active or convalescent COVID-19.

The V call is TRBV5-6, the J call TRBJ1-1; a weak D match, TRBD1 (6 bases). This CDR3 spans 12 amino acids. Deletions cut 4 bases from V and 7 bases from J, with 11 bases between. In germline, CDR1 is SGHDT, CDR2 YYEEEE. CDR3 in DNA: TGTGCCAGCAGCCGTGACAGGTTTGAAGCTTTCTTT. Its protein product is CASSRDRFEAFF.

The genes are TRBV9 and TRBJ2-5, with 7 bases fitting TRBD1. V was clipped by 4 bases and J by 3 bases; unmatched bases: 9. Germline assignment: CDR1 SGDLS and CDR2 YYNGEE. The CDR3 is made up of 15 amino acids. CDR3 nucleotides: TGTGCCAGCAGCCTAGGGACAGTCCAAAAAGAGACCCAGTACTTC. This codes for CASSLGTVQKETQYF.

This clone was seen a single time. V is TRBV10-2 and J is TRBJ2-2, with 10 bases lining up with TRBD2. In germline, CDR1 is WSHSY, CDR2 SAAADI. The trim removed 7 bases at V and 4 bases at J, leaving 6 bases unmatched. This CDR3 region has 15 residues. In DNA, the CDR3 is TGCGCCAGCACCGCTAGCGGGGGAGGCACCGGGGAGCTGTTTTTT. Translation: CASTASGGGTGELFF.

This clone was found once. The genes are TRBV7-8 and TRBJ1-3; TRBD1 might be the D (6 bases). Germline V gene data show CDR1 as SGHVS and CDR2 as FQNEAQ. This CDR3 has 14 amino acids. V was trimmed by 5 bases and J by 0 bases, leaving 8 bases between them. CDR3 sequence (DNA): TGTGCCAGCAGCCCCAGGGGCTCTGGAAACACCATATATTTT. Translation gives CASSPRGSGNTIYF.

About this clone: Sequence at one end of the junction differs from germline and may be a read error. The J gene is TRBJ2-2, the V gene TRBV19, with D perhaps matching TRBD2 (5 bases). CDR3 length equals 15 residues. Germline CDR1 reads LNHDA; CDR2 reads SQIVND (reference sequence). In nucleotides, the CDR3 is TGTGCCAGTAGTGCCCCTATGTTCTCAGCCGGGAAGCTGTTTTTT. This encodes CASSAPMFSAGKLFF.

The V call is TRBV5-4, the J call TRBJ1-2; weak D call: TRBD1 (6 bases). Germline values: CDR1 SGHNT, CDR2 YYREEE (reference sequence). Trimming shortened V by 0 bases and J by 2 bases, and 14 bases separated the two germline ends. This CDR3 region has 16 residues. CDR3: CASSLDRAGENYGYTF. For the CDR3, the DNA is TGTGCCAGCAGCTTGGACAGGGCAGGGGAAAACTATGGCTACACCTTC. Filled out from reference TRBV5-4 and TRBJ1-2, the complete variable domain reads ETGVTQSPTHLIKTRGQQVTLRCSSQSGHNTVSWYQQALGQGPQFIFQYYREEENGRGNFPPRFSGLQFPNYSSELNVNALELDDSALYLCASSLDRAGENYGYTFGSGTRLTVV.

This chain links TRBV27 with TRBJ1-5, with TRBD1 identical over 9 bases. This CDR3 is built from 15 residues. Germline V lookup: CDR1 MNHEY, CDR2 SMNVEV (reference sequence). V shed 6 bases and J 2 bases; nucleotides not matched to a gene: 5. CDR3 DNA sequence: TGTGCCAGCAGGCCACAGGGGGCTCGCAATCAGCCCCAGCATTTT. Protein: CASRPQGARNQPQHF.

This chain joins TRBV2 and TRBJ2-1, with D tentatively TRBD1 (6 bases). This CDR3 region has 14 residues. Trimming removed 1 base at V and 7 bases at J, with 11 bases between. Germline V CDR1 and CDR2: SNHLY, FYNNEI. The CDR3 region has the DNA TGTGCCAGCAGTGAAGTTGGGACAAGTAATGAGCAGTTCTTC. Translated, it gives CASSEVGTSNEQFF. Full variable domain (outside the CDR3, taken from reference TRBV2 and TRBJ2-1): EPEVTQTPSHQVTQMGQEVILRCVPISNHLYFYWYRQILGQKVEFLVSFYNNEISEKSEIFDDQFSVERPDGSNFTLKIRSTKLEDSAMYFCASSEVGTSNEQFFGPGTRLTVL.

This chain links TRBV2 with TRBJ2-7; 7 positions match TRBD2. This CDR3 is built from 15 residues. CDR1 and CDR2 (germline): SNHLY, FYNNEI. The trim removed 2 bases at V and 0 bases at J, leaving 4 bases unmatched. The chain's CDR3 is CASSESGVSSYEQYF. The CDR3 DNA follows: TGTGCCAGCAGTGAAAGCGGGGTGAGCTCCTACGAGCAGTACTTC. Variable domain in full (rest from reference TRBV2 and TRBJ2-7): EPEVTQTPSHQVTQMGQEVILRCVPISNHLYFYWYRQILGQKVEFLVSFYNNEISEKSEIFDDQFSVERPDGSNFTLKIRSTKLEDSAMYFCASSESGVSSYEQYFGPGTRLTVT.

The chain joins TRBV6-5 to TRBJ1-2; 10 bases match TRBD1. The CDR3 spans 13 residues. Germline CDR1 is MNHEY and CDR2 is SVGAGI. J was trimmed by 5 bases and V by 7 bases; bases with no gene match: 4. DNA for the CDR3: TGTGCCAGCATGGACAGGGGGGAGTATGGCTACACCTTC. This gives the protein CASMDRGEYGYTF.

This chain uses TRBV7-9 with TRBJ1-1; 8 bases line up with TRBD1. The V gene's germline CDR1 is SEHNR and CDR2 FQNEAQ (reference sequence). CDR3 length: 13 residues. V was pared by 0 bases and J by 9 bases, with 3 bases of the junction left unmatched. The DNA of the CDR3 is TGTGCCAGCAGCTTAGCGACAGGGGCTAAAGCTTTCTTT. Residues: CASSLATGAKAFF. Full variable domain (rest looked up from reference TRBV7-9 and TRBJ1-1): DTGVSQNPRHKITKRGQNVTFRCDPISEHNRLYWYRQTLGQGPEFLTYFQNEAQLEKSRLLSDRFSAERPKGSFSTLEIQRTEQGDSAMYLCASSLATGAKAFFGQGTRLTVV.

The V call is TRBV14, the J call TRBJ2-7, with 9 bases fitting TRBD1. CDR1 and CDR2 from the germline V gene are SGHDN and FVKESK. The CDR3 is 17 amino acids. Unmatched junction bases numbered 13, after V lost 0 bases and J lost 7 bases. The CDR3 DNA follows: TGTGCCAGCAGCCAAGAGAAGGCCGGGACAGGGCCGGGTGAGCAGTACTTC. Amino acids: CASSQEKAGTGPGEQYF.

The rearrangement joins TRBV11-2 to TRBJ2-2; possible D gene TRBD2, 6 bases. Per the germline V gene, CDR1 is SGHAT and CDR2 is FQNNGV. The CDR3 has 14 amino acids. V was cut by 6 bases and J by 2 bases, with 10 bases left in between. The CDR3 here is CASRRTTNTGELFF. For the CDR3, the DNA is TGTGCCAGCAGACGGACTACTAACACCGGGGAGCTGTTTTTT.

V gene TRBV19 combines with J gene TRBJ2-2; 7 positions match TRBD2. CDR3 length equals 16 residues. V lost 3 bases and J lost 5; bases outside the gene matches: 9. Germline CDR1 reads LNHDA; CDR2 reads SQIVND (reference sequence). In DNA, the CDR3 is TGTGCCAGTAGTATTGGGCCAGCGGGGTTAACCGGGGAGCTGTTTTTT. It specifies CASSIGPAGLTGELFF.

The chain is built from TRBV6-5 and TRBJ1-1; D ambiguous. Germline assignment: CDR1 MNHEY and CDR2 SVGAGI. V lost 7 bases and J 3 bases, leaving 9 bases between the germline ends. This CDR3 contains 12 residues. The CDR3 DNA reads TGTGCCAGCACCGACTGGGACACTGAAGCTTTCTTT. This translates into CASTDWDTEAFF.

The chain combines TRBV28 with TRBJ1-5; D possibly corresponds to TRBD1 (6 bases). The V gene lost 7 bases and the J gene lost 8 bases, with 21 bases spanning the gap. The CDR3 length is 15 residues. From germline, CDR1 is MDHEN and CDR2 SYDVKM. CDR3 sequence: CASISPGGGREPQHF. For the CDR3, the DNA is TGTGCCAGCATATCCCCGGGGGGGGGGCGGGAGCCCCAGCATTTT. Full variable domain (remainder filled in from reference TRBV28 and TRBJ1-5): DVKVTQSSRYLVKRTGEKVFLECVQDMDHENMFWYRQDPGLGLRLIYFSYDVKMKEKGDIPEGYSVSREKKERFSLILESASTNQTSMYLCASISPGGGREPQHFGDGTRLSIL.

This sequence joins TRBV3-1 (or the pseudogene TRBV3-2) and TRBJ1-3; D unclear. The length of the CDR3 is 15 residues. CDR1 is LGHDT, CDR2 YNNKEL, per germline (reference sequence). The ends were cut back, 6 bases at V and 0 bases at J, with 12 bases in the middle. CDR3 amino acids: CASRHEGGSGNTIYF. The CDR3 nucleotides are TGTGCCAGCAGACACGAAGGAGGCTCTGGAAACACCATATATTTT.

This clone has a single count. The CDR3 spells CASSSGPTQGQPQHF. The DNA for the CDR3 is TGTGCCAGCAGCTCCGGACCCACCCAGGGACAGCCCCAGCATTTT. The chain carries TRBV6-5 and TRBJ1-5, with D tentatively TRBD1 (5 bases). In germline, CDR1 is MNHEY, CDR2 SVGAGI. The length of the CDR3 is 15 residues. The V end lost 6 bases, the J end lost 7 bases, and 19 bases lay between the germline ends.

The count of this clone is one. The chain couples TRBV30 to TRBJ2-3, with D unresolved. Between the trimmed V and J ends, which lost 0 bases and 3 bases, there was a span of 10 bases. Per the germline V gene, CDR1 is GTSNPN and CDR2 is SVGIG (reference sequence). The CDR3 consists of 14 residues. The CDR3 DNA reads as TGTGCCTGGAGTGTAAACAGAATTACAGATACGCAGTATTTT. This translates into CAWSVNRITDTQYF.

The rearrangement links TRBV19 to TRBJ2-1; TRBD2 aligns across 10 bases. Germline lookup yields CDR1 LNHDA and CDR2 SQIVND (reference sequence). The CDR3 consists of 18 residues. V lost 5 bases and J lost 0; bases outside the gene matches: 10. The CDR3 DNA reads as TGTGCCAGTAGTCCTAGCGGGGGTTCCCTGAGCTCCTACAATGAGCAGTTCTTC. It translates to CASSPSGGSLSSYNEQFF.

This sequence joins TRBV4-1 and TRBJ2-3; tentatively, D is TRBD2 (6 bases). Germline CDR1 MGHRA, CDR2 YSYEKL. The CDR3 sequence is 16 residues long. V gave up 0 bases and J gave up 6 bases, with 16 bases separating them. The CDR3 is CASSQERGPDRDTQYF. The CDR3 DNA reads as TGCGCCAGCAGCCAAGAGCGGGGCCCCGATCGGGATACGCAGTATTTT.

The chain joins TRBV4-1 to TRBJ2-7; D is perhaps TRBD2 (7 bases). Trimming stripped 4 bases from V and 1 base from J, with 20 bases between. CDR1 and CDR2 from the germline V gene are MGHRA and YSYEKL. The CDR3 is made up of 17 amino acids. Here the CDR3 DNA reads TGCGCCAGCAGCCGGGAAGGGGGGGGCCCGAATTCCTACGAGCAGTACTTC. Protein: CASSREGGGPNSYEQYF.

The chain employs TRBV3-1 (or the pseudogene TRBV3-2) and TRBJ1-6, with 9 positions matching TRBD1. The germline V gene has CDR1 LGHDT and CDR2 YNNKEL (reference sequence). The CDR3 runs to 14 residues. The junction had 4 bases not matched to a gene; V was cut back by 4 bases and J by 9 bases. The CDR3 DNA follows: TGTGCCAGCAGCCCGGGACAGGGAATTTCACCCCTCCACTTT. Encoded protein: CASSPGQGISPLHF.

The chain has TRBV27 and TRBJ1-6; TRBD1 aligns across 7 bases. This CDR3 has 14 amino acids. The V segment lost 5 bases and the J segment 9 bases; nucleotides outside the gene matches: 7. Germline values: CDR1 MNHEY, CDR2 SMNVEV (reference sequence). The CDR3 is CASSRDSRASPLHF. The DNA for the CDR3 is TGTGCCAGCAGTCGGGACAGTAGGGCTTCACCCCTCCACTTT.

The chain recombines TRBV4-1 with TRBJ1-5; no firm D call. This CDR3 spans 17 amino acids. The germline gives CDR1 MGHRA, CDR2 YSYEKL. V lost 0 bases, J lost 3 bases, and 15 bases lay in between. The CDR3 nucleotides read TGCGCCAGCAGCCAAGATGCATTTCAGGCGACCAATCAGCCCCAGCATTTT. Translation: CASSQDAFQATNQPQHF.

The chain is built from TRBV6-2 or TRBV6-3 and TRBJ1-1; 7 nucleotides line up with TRBD1. V shed 6 bases, J shed 7 bases, and the junction held 11 bases outside the gene matches. Per germline, CDR1 MNHEY and CDR2 SVGEGT. CDR3 size: 14 residues. CDR3 residues: CASSHRDRGNEAFF. The DNA of the CDR3 is TGTGCCAGCAGCCACAGGGACAGAGGAAATGAAGCTTTCTTT.

This clone was observed once. The gene calls are TRBV24-1 and TRBJ2-2; possible D gene TRBD2, 6 bases. This CDR3 has 16 amino acids. V dropped 4 bases and J dropped 6 bases, with 17 bases sitting between them. Germline-derived CDR1 and CDR2 are KGHDR and SFDVKD. DNA of the CDR3: TGTGCCACCAGTGACGGCGGGGTAGGAAGGCCCGGGGAGCTGTTTTTT. Translated: CATSDGGVGRPGELFF.

This clone was detected once. This sequence joins TRBV27 and TRBJ1-2, with D possibly TRBD1 on 6 matching bases. The V gene's germline CDR1 is MNHEY and CDR2 SMNVEV (reference sequence). This CDR3 has 14 amino acids. V lost 5 bases, J lost 4 bases, and 14 bases lay in between. The CDR3, as DNA: TGTGCCAGCAGTATGAACAGGGTTTCCTATGGCTACACCTTC. This sequence encodes CASSMNRVSYGYTF.

CDR3 sequence reads: CASSFYRSTDTQYF. In DNA, the CDR3 is TGTGCCAGCAGCTTTTACAGGTCCACAGATACGCAGTATTTT. The chain carries TRBV5-5 and TRBJ2-3, with D maybe TRBD1 (5 bases). Germline V gene lookup returns CDR1 SGHKS and CDR2 YYEKEE (reference sequence). The CDR3 length is 14 residues. With 2 bases removed from V and 2 bases from J, the gap between germline ends came to 9 bases.

The chain combines TRBV5-5 with TRBJ2-5, with TRBD1 as a possible D gene (6 bases). The CDR3 runs to 13 residues. Germline V gene lookup returns CDR1 SGHKS and CDR2 YYEKEE (reference sequence). V lost 5 bases and J 2 bases, leaving 10 bases between the germline ends. The CDR3 coding sequence is TGTGCCAGCAGTCACGGACAGCAAGAGACCCAGTACTTC. This sequence encodes CASSHGQQETQYF.

The rearrangement joins TRBV24-1 to TRBJ2-1; D is unclear. The germline V gene encodes CDR1 KGHDR and CDR2 SFDVKD. V was pared by 4 bases and J by 2 bases, with 8 bases between. This CDR3 contains 14 residues. CDR3 protein: CATSDTDTYNEQFF. CDR3 DNA sequence: TGTGCCACCAGTGACACAGATACCTACAATGAGCAGTTCTTC.

For this clone: The sample has other DNA sequences that encode this CDR3 too. J is TRBJ2-5 and V is TRBV5-1; TRBD2 matches 7 bases. After removal of 0 bases from V and 2 bases from J, the junction contained 1 base not matched to a gene. Germline CDR1 SGHRS, CDR2 YFSETQ. This CDR3 region has 14 residues. The CDR3 region has the DNA TGCGCCAGCAGCTTGGCCGGGGGGCAAGAGACCCAGTACTTC. Translating it yields CASSLAGGQETQYF.